These 14 T cell receptor beta chains came from one sample sequenced in a study of blood T cell repertoires in COVID-19. Sequenced by immunoSEQ multiplex PCR; TCRdb stores in-frame clones only, minus some. The profile shows about 94,000 clones, around 74% of them singletons. Specimen: peripheral blood. Source of these receptors: a man in his 70s with COVID-19, enrolled during active disease.

This clone was found many times. This chain links TRBV5-4 with TRBJ2-2; 8 bases fit TRBD2. The CDR3 length is 12 residues. V trimming: 10 bases; J trimming: 7 bases; junction bases outside the gene matches: 6. Germline V gene lookup returns CDR1 SGHNT and CDR2 YYREEE (reference sequence). CDR3 residues: CAAARGGGELFF. CDR3 DNA: TGTGCCGCAGCCCGGGGGGGCGGGGAGCTGTTTTTT.

CDR3 nucleotides: TGCGCCAGCAGCTTGGGTAGGGAGGGCTATGGCTACACCTTC. This codes for CASSLGREGYGYTF. This sequence joins TRBV5-1 and TRBJ1-2; D uncertain. This CDR3 region has 14 residues. Per germline, CDR1 SGHRS and CDR2 YFSETQ. V gave up 0 bases and J gave up 4 bases, with 10 bases separating them.

The chain carries TRBV4-3 and TRBJ2-5; tentatively, D is TRBD2 (5 bases). The CDR3 loop spans 14 amino acids. Germline V CDR1 and CDR2: LGHNA, YSLEER. The germline V and J ends were trimmed by 1 base and 3 bases, with 9 bases remaining between them. In nucleotides, the CDR3 is TGCGCCAGCAGCCAAGGTCCGCGGGAAGAGACCCAGTACTTC. Translating gives CASSQGPREETQYF.

The rearrangement joins TRBV18 to TRBJ2-7; 11 nucleotides agree with TRBD2. Trimming at V came to 3 bases and at J to 3 bases, leaving 4 bases not matched to a gene. The CDR3 totals 15 residues. CDR1 is KGHSH and CDR2 is LQKENI in the germline V gene. CDR3 loop: CASSPGTSGDYEQYF. CDR3 DNA: TGTGCCAGCTCACCCGGGACTAGCGGAGACTACGAGCAGTACTTC.

This clone was detected only once. V usage is TRBV24-1 and J usage is TRBJ2-3, with TRBD1 as a possible D gene (5 bases). The CDR3 consists of 13 residues. CDR1 is KGHDR, CDR2 SFDVKD, per germline. V shed 0 bases and J shed 10 bases, with 10 bases lying between them. The CDR3: CATSDLTGGAQYF. The CDR3 DNA is TGTGCCACCAGTGATTTGACAGGTGGGGCGCAGTATTTT.

This clone was observed a single time. The V call is TRBV9, the J call TRBJ1-4, with 9 nucleotides matching TRBD1. Trimming took 4 bases from V and 0 from J; bases not matched to a gene: 7. The V gene's germline CDR1 is SGDLS and CDR2 YYNGEE. The CDR3 runs to 17 residues. This chain's CDR3 is CASSRTGVKSTNEKLFF. CDR3 in DNA: TGTGCCAGCAGCAGGACAGGGGTCAAGTCAACTAATGAAAAACTGTTTTTT.

This clone was picked up many times. J is TRBJ1-4 and V is TRBV11-2; D is possibly TRBD1 (5 bases). This CDR3 is built from 15 residues. V gave up 2 bases and J gave up 4 bases, with 11 bases separating them. Germline CDR1 and CDR2: SGHAT and FQNNGV. Written as DNA, the CDR3 is TGTGCCAGCAGCTTATCAGGGTTGTTTAATGAAAAACTGTTTTTT. It translates to CASSLSGLFNEKLFF.

The gene calls are TRBV6-5 and TRBJ1-2; TRBD1 aligns across 7 bases. The V gene end was trimmed by 7 bases and the J gene end by 6 bases; junction bases not matched to a gene: 8. Germline V CDR1 and CDR2: MNHEY, SVGAGI. The CDR3 is 13 amino acids. For the CDR3, the DNA is TGTGCCAGCACCTACACAGGGGTCGATGGCTACACCTTC. Residues: CASTYTGVDGYTF.

The chain couples TRBV25-1 to TRBJ1-2, with D perhaps matching TRBD1 (6 bases). The V gene's germline CDR1 is MGHDK and CDR2 SYGVNS. V dropped 6 bases and J dropped 10 bases, with 18 bases sitting between them. There are 13 residues in the CDR3. The CDR3 protein is CASSGSGARDYTF. As DNA, the CDR3 is TGTGCCAGCAGCGGCTCAGGGGCTAGAGACTACACCTTC.

The sample holds a few counts of this clone. V gene TRBV5-6 combines with J gene TRBJ1-5; D gene uncertain. The CDR3 totals 14 residues. The V and J ends lost 1 base and 3 bases respectively, with 8 bases between them. Germline CDR1 is SGHDT and CDR2 is YYEEEE. The CDR3 bases are TGTGCCAGCAGCTTGCGTGGCTTCAATCAGCCCCAGCATTTT. Encoded protein: CASSLRGFNQPQHF. The full variable domain, its missing parts supplied by reference TRBV5-6 and TRBJ1-5, is DAGVTQSPTHLIKTRGQQVTLRCSPKSGHDTVSWYQQALGQGPQFIFQYYEEEERQRGNFPDRFSGHQFPNYSSELNVNALLLGDSALYLCASSLRGFNQPQHFGDGTRLSIL.

V is TRBV6-2 or TRBV6-3 and J is TRBJ1-2; TRBD1 might be the D (6 bases). Germline V CDR1 and CDR2: MNHEY, SVGEGT. V dropped 3 bases and J dropped 4 bases, with 12 bases sitting between them. This CDR3 is built from 14 residues. The CDR3 nucleotides are TGTGCCAGCAGTTATGGACAGAACCTCTATGGCTACACCTTC. The encoded protein is CASSYGQNLYGYTF.

This clone was counted a few times. V is TRBV12-3 or TRBV12-4 and J is TRBJ2-3, with no clear D. V lost 3 bases and J 0 bases, leaving 4 bases between the germline ends. The CDR3 extends over 13 amino acids. The CDR3 protein is CASSLRSTDTQYF. In DNA, the CDR3 is TGTGCCAGCAGTTTGAGGAGCACAGATACGCAGTATTTT.

The chain employs TRBV6-5 and TRBJ1-1, with a tentative D call TRBD1 (5 bases). V was trimmed by 2 bases and J by 4 bases, leaving 11 bases between them. Germline values: CDR1 MNHEY, CDR2 SVGAGI. The CDR3 extends over 14 amino acids. CDR3 sequence reads: CASSYQGRGTEAFF. The DNA of the CDR3 is TGTGCCAGCAGTTACCAGGGTAGAGGCACTGAAGCTTTCTTT.

This chain joins TRBV6-5 and TRBJ1-2; the D is unclear. The CDR3 runs to 13 residues. Germline V CDR1 and CDR2: MNHEY, SVGAGI. V was cut by 4 bases and J by 6 bases, with 12 bases left in between. The CDR3 reads CASSSNGRDGYTF. The CDR3 nucleotides read TGTGCCAGCAGTTCTAACGGCCGGGATGGCTACACCTTC.